These 3 T cell receptor beta chains came from one sample sequenced in a study of OX40 agonist ivuxolimab in advanced cancers. Clones were read by immunoSEQ multiplex PCR, and TCRdb kept only the in-frame ones, dropping some. The data contain 90,000 or so clones, more than 85% of them singletons. This specimen consisted of CD4+ or CD8+ T cells sorted from blood, obtained in a trial of the OX40 agonist ivuxolimab. These receptors all stem from an adult with an advanced solid tumor such as melanoma, head and neck, liver or kidney cancer.

The chain recombines TRBV5-1 with TRBJ2-2; D call uncertain. V lost 2 bases and J lost 8, with 10 bases in between. The germline V gene has CDR1 SGHRS and CDR2 YFSETQ. The CDR3 runs to 13 residues. In DNA, the CDR3 is TGCGCCAGCAGCTTAGGGTCGGAAGGGGAGCTGTTTTTT. Protein sequence: CASSLGSEGELFF.

The count of this clone is one. The J gene is TRBJ2-7, the V gene TRBV5-1; D is uncertain. This CDR3 has 13 residues. The V and J ends lost 3 bases and 7 bases respectively, with 14 bases between them. Germline loops: CDR1 SGHRS, CDR2 YFSETQ. The CDR3 sequence is CASSSGAELEQYF. CDR3 bases: TGCGCCAGCAGCTCGGGCGCTGAATTGGAGCAGTACTTC. Full variable domain (rest looked up from reference TRBV5-1 and TRBJ2-7): KAGVTQTPRYLIKTRGQQVTLSCSPISGHRSVSWYQQTPGQGLQFLFEYFSETQRNKGNFPGRFSGRQFSNSRSEMNVSTLELGDSALYLCASSSGAELEQYFGPGTRLTVT.

The chain employs TRBV5-1 and TRBJ2-7, with D possibly matching TRBD1 (6 bases). Trimming took 0 bases from V and 3 from J, leaving 10 bases between them. The germline V gene encodes CDR1 SGHRS and CDR2 YFSETQ. The CDR3 contains 14 residues. The CDR3 spells CASSLATGSYEQYF. The CDR3 nucleotides read TGCGCCAGCAGCTTGGCTACAGGGAGCTACGAGCAGTACTTC.